Below, 22 T cell receptor beta chains from the same sample are listed, as sequenced in a study of T cell responses to AZD1222 COVID-19 vaccine (dated by TCRdb to 2020 to 2022). In light of the paper, this sample's time point label describes: baseline before first vaccination. Library generation was performed with the immunoSEQ multiplex PCR assay. TCRdb holds this immuneACCESS table with in-frame rearrangements only. Some clones are missing; in checked studies, unresolved V genes explain under half, and the rest has no known cause. The sample yields around 180,000 clones; roughly 93% were counted once. The ten largest clonotypes hold roughly a tenth of the sample. Sequenced here: peripheral blood, sampled on day 0 of AZD1222 vaccination. The receptors derive from an adult in good health.

The V and J genes are TRBV4-1 and TRBJ2-2; D is possibly TRBD1 or TRBD2 (5 bases each). CDR1 MGHRA and CDR2 YSYEKL come from the germline V gene. The CDR3 has 16 residues. Between the trimmed V and J ends, which lost 0 bases and 6 bases, there was a span of 14 bases. CDR3 sequence (DNA): TGCGCCAGCAGCCAAGATTTGGGGACCCACGCCGGGGAGCTGTTTTTT. It encodes CASSQDLGTHAGELFF.

The rearrangement uses TRBV30 and TRBJ1-3; no firm D call. The CDR3 contains 14 residues. Germline CDR1 GTSNPN, CDR2 SVGIG (reference sequence). Trimming took off 1 base at V and 0 bases at J, with 7 bases between the two ends. Here the CDR3 DNA reads TGTGCCTGGAGTGAACAGAGCTCTGGAAACACCATATATTTT. Translation: CAWSEQSSGNTIYF.

The rearrangement uses TRBV6-5 and TRBJ1-1; 10 bases are shared with TRBD1. The CDR3 runs to 14 residues. CDR1 MNHEY and CDR2 SVGAGI come from the germline V gene. With 6 bases clipped from V and 4 bases from J, the junction kept 5 bases outside the gene matches. The CDR3 is CASRTGTGATEAFF. The CDR3 DNA reads as TGTGCCAGCAGAACCGGGACAGGGGCCACTGAAGCTTTCTTT.

This clone was found once. The chain carries TRBV11-2 and TRBJ1-6, with 9 nucleotides matching TRBD1. The CDR3 spans 16 residues. Germline V lookup: CDR1 SGHAT, CDR2 FQNNGV. V lost 6 bases to trimming and J lost 2 bases; unmatched junction nucleotides: 5. The CDR3 nucleotides are TGTGCCAGCAGGTCCGGGACAGGGACCTATAATTCACCCCTCCACTTT. Protein: CASRSGTGTYNSPLHF. Filled out from reference TRBV11-2 and TRBJ1-6, the complete variable domain reads EAGVAQSPRYKIIEKRQSVAFWCNPISGHATLYWYQQILGQGPKLLIQFQNNGVVDDSQLPKDRFSAERLKGVDSTLKIQPAKLEDSAVYLCASRSGTGTYNSPLHFGNGTRLTVT.

The chain carries TRBV6-5 and TRBJ2-7; TRBD1 or TRBD2 may be the D gene (6 bases each). Looked up from germline, CDR1 is MNHEY and CDR2 is SVGAGI. The CDR3 contains 15 residues. V was shortened by 6 bases and J by 0 bases, with 15 bases between the two germline ends. The CDR3 here is CASRMGGHSSYEQYF. CDR3 DNA: TGTGCCAGCAGAATGGGGGGCCACAGCTCCTACGAGCAGTACTTC.

V and J are TRBV19 and TRBJ2-7; no clear D. This CDR3 region has 11 residues. The V end was cut by 5 bases, the J end by 2 bases, with 4 bases between. The germline V gene has CDR1 LNHDA and CDR2 SQIVND (reference sequence). The CDR3 protein is CASSSAYEQYF. CDR3 DNA sequence: TGTGCCAGTAGTTCTGCCTACGAGCAGTACTTC.

The chain couples TRBV28 to TRBJ2-2; possibly TRBD1 or TRBD2 for D (6 bases each). V lost 6 bases and J 2 bases, leaving 22 bases between the germline ends. Germline V gene lookup returns CDR1 MDHEN and CDR2 SYDVKM. The CDR3 spans 18 residues. The CDR3 bases are TGTGCCAGCAGACAAGGGGGATGGGGGGCGAAAAACACCGGGGAGCTGTTTTTT. Amino acid sequence: CASRQGGWGAKNTGELFF.

The chain uses TRBV6-4 and TRBJ1-6, with a weak D call TRBD1 (6 bases). There are 18 residues in the CDR3. Trimming took 3 bases from V and 5 from J, leaving 20 bases between them. CDR1 is MRHNA and CDR2 is SNTAGT in the germline V gene. CDR3: CASSDRGLPGLNNSPLHF. The CDR3 bases are TGTGCCAGCAGTGATCGGGGGCTGCCGGGACTAAATAATTCACCCCTCCACTTT.

The genes are TRBV6-5 and TRBJ1-5; 7 bases are a match to TRBD1. Germline CDR1 is MNHEY and CDR2 is SVGAGI. The CDR3 spans 15 residues. V gave up 6 bases and J gave up 1 base; unmatched junction bases: 6. The DNA of the CDR3 is TGTGCCAGCAGACCAGGGACAGTCAGCAATCAGCCCCAGCATTTT. Encoded protein: CASRPGTVSNQPQHF.

The chain uses TRBV2 and TRBJ1-5, with a weak D call TRBD1 (5 bases). The germline V and J ends were trimmed by 2 bases and 6 bases, with 14 bases remaining between them. This CDR3 spans 15 amino acids. Per germline, CDR1 SNHLY and CDR2 FYNNEI. The CDR3 is CASSEMRGGGQPQHF. CDR3 DNA: TGTGCCAGCAGTGAAATGCGGGGCGGGGGTCAGCCCCAGCATTTT.

This chain's CDR3 is CASRQVYEQYF. In nucleotides, the CDR3 is TGTGCCAGCAGGCAGGTGTACGAGCAGTACTTC. V is TRBV6-5 and J is TRBJ2-7, with unresolved D. Trimming removed 6 bases from V and 4 bases from J, with 7 bases in between. Looked up from germline, CDR1 is MNHEY and CDR2 is SVGAGI. CDR3 length: 11 amino acids.

The chain employs TRBV2 and TRBJ1-5; D is unclear. From germline, CDR1 is SNHLY and CDR2 FYNNEI. V lost 0 bases to trimming and J lost 7 bases, with 13 bases between them. This CDR3 is 15 amino acids long. CDR3 region: CASSEALQRAQPQHF. The CDR3, as DNA: TGTGCCAGCAGTGAAGCGCTTCAGAGGGCCCAGCCCCAGCATTTT.

In DNA, the CDR3 is TGTGCCATCAGTGACCAGATGATAGCCTACGAGCAGTACTTC. The encoded protein is CAISDQMIAYEQYF. The rearrangement joins TRBV10-3 to TRBJ2-7, with D uncertain. With 3 bases removed from V and 2 bases from J, the gap between germline ends came to 11 bases. CDR1 and CDR2 from the germline V gene are ENHRY and SYGVKD. The CDR3 is made up of 14 amino acids.

This chain links TRBV19 with TRBJ2-2, with TRBD2 matching 8 bases. Germline V lookup: CDR1 LNHDA, CDR2 SQIVND (reference sequence). This CDR3 comprises 15 residues. V trimming: 5 bases; J trimming: 6 bases; junction bases outside the gene matches: 8. The CDR3 loop is CASSRGTSSSGELFF. Here the CDR3 DNA reads TGTGCCAGTAGTCGGGGGACTAGTTCGTCCGGGGAGCTGTTTTTT.

V usage is TRBV7-3 and J usage is TRBJ2-7; D remains ambiguous. Germline CDR1 and CDR2: SGHTA and FQGTGA. The CDR3 runs to 14 residues. V was trimmed by 5 bases and J by 3 bases, leaving 14 bases between them. The chain's CDR3 is CASSPFVNSYEQYF. Written as DNA, the CDR3 is TGTGCCAGCAGCCCCTTTGTTAACAGCTACGAGCAGTACTTC.

The J gene is TRBJ2-1, the V gene TRBV10-1, with 10 bases fitting TRBD2. Germline trimming cut 4 bases from V and 1 base from J; bases unmatched to any gene: 4. The CDR3 runs to 16 residues. Germline V gene sequence: CDR1 WNHNN, CDR2 SYGVQD (reference sequence). The CDR3 region has the DNA TGCGCCAGCAGTGGTGGGACTAGCGAGTCCTACAATGAGCAGTTCTTC. Translated, it gives CASSGGTSESYNEQFF.

The CDR3 loop is CASSLVPLTNTGELFF. Here the CDR3 DNA reads TGTGCCAGCAGCTTGGTGCCCCTGACGAACACCGGGGAGCTGTTTTTT. This rearrangement joins TRBV5-6 to TRBJ2-2; D uncertain. The CDR3 is made up of 16 amino acids. Germline V gives CDR1 SGHDT, CDR2 YYEEEE. The V gene lost 0 bases and the J gene lost 0 bases, with 9 bases spanning the gap.

This chain uses TRBV27 with TRBJ2-2, with 9 bases fitting TRBD1. CDR1 MNHEY and CDR2 SMNVEV come from the germline V gene (reference sequence). This CDR3 contains 16 residues. The V and J ends lost 6 bases and 6 bases, in that order; junction bases with no gene match: 11. The DNA of the CDR3 is TGTGCCAGCAGGTACAGCGGGACAGGGAGGTCCGGGGAGCTGTTTTTT. It specifies CASRYSGTGRSGELFF.

V is TRBV9 and J is TRBJ2-3; the match to TRBD2 covers 9 bases. V dropped 3 bases and J dropped 0; count of bases not matched to a gene: 5. Looked up from germline, CDR1 is SGDLS and CDR2 is YYNGEE. The CDR3 contains 16 residues. CDR3 loop: CASSARTSASTDTQYF. CDR3 DNA sequence: TGTGCCAGCAGCGCCCGGACTAGCGCGAGCACAGATACGCAGTATTTT.

The V call is TRBV11-2, the J call TRBJ2-3; 8 positions match TRBD2. The CDR3 is 15 amino acids. Germline V gene data show CDR1 as SGHAT and CDR2 as FQNNGV. J gave up 5 bases and V 1 base, and 5 bases lay outside the gene matches. The CDR3 loop is CASSLGAGEVDTQYF. The CDR3 DNA follows: TGTGCCAGCAGCTTAGGAGCGGGAGAGGTAGATACGCAGTATTTT.

The chain combines TRBV5-4 with TRBJ1-4; maybe TRBD1 (5 bases). The CDR3 is 13 residues long. V was trimmed by 5 bases and J by 5 bases, leaving 10 bases between them. Germline lookup yields CDR1 SGHNT and CDR2 YYREEE (reference sequence). The CDR3 protein is CASRRQFNEKLFF. In DNA, the CDR3 is TGTGCCAGCAGGCGACAGTTCAATGAAAAACTGTTTTTT. The entire variable domain, with the rest obtained from reference TRBV5-4 and TRBJ1-4, is as follows: ETGVTQSPTHLIKTRGQQVTLRCSSQSGHNTVSWYQQALGQGPQFIFQYYREEENGRGNFPPRFSGLQFPNYSSELNVNALELDDSALYLCASRRQFNEKLFFGSGTQLSVL.

The J gene is TRBJ2-7, the V gene TRBV24-1, with 9 nucleotides matching TRBD1. V was pared by 7 bases and J by 3 bases, with 6 bases of the junction left unmatched. This CDR3 has 14 residues. Germline loops: CDR1 KGHDR, CDR2 SFDVKD. As DNA, the CDR3 is TGTGCCACCAGCCCGGGACAGGGTTTCTACGAGCAGTACTTC. Translated, it gives CATSPGQGFYEQYF.